This is a list of T cell receptor beta chains from one sample in a study of blood T cell repertoires in COVID-19. Repertoires were generated with immunoSEQ multiplex PCR, while TCRdb's copy carries only in-frame clones and drops some. Altogether 200,000 to 300,000 clones are present, around 85% being singletons, with the ten largest covering more than 6%. Sequencing was done on a sample of peripheral blood. Every receptor here comes from a woman aged 55-75 years with active or convalescent COVID-19. Each CDR3 is given with its conserved first and last residue. D genes are given only for firm matches. The listing skips clone size in some rows; elsewhere it reads once, few, many or a size class.

v_call	d_call	clone_size	j_call	cdr3_aa	cdr3_nt
TRBV9	TRBD2	.	TRBJ2-2	CASSVGLAGADGELFF	TGTGCCAGCAGCGTAGGTCTAGCGGGAGCGGACGGGGAGCTGTTTTTT
TRBV3-1/TRBV3-2	TRBD2	.	TRBJ2-7	CASSHLAGNFYEQYF	TGTGCCAGCAGCCATCTAGCGGGAAATTTTTACGAGCAGTACTTC
TRBV6-1	.	.	TRBJ2-5	CASSDYREGRETQYF	TGTGCCAGCAGTGATTACAGGGAGGGACGAGAGACCCAGTACTTC
TRBV11-3	.	.	TRBJ1-1	CASSLERNTEAFF	TGTGCCAGCAGCTTAGAGCGGAACACTGAAGCTTTCTTT
TRBV5-1	TRBD2	.	TRBJ2-2	CASSLTSGRAGGELFF	TGCGCCAGCAGCTTAACTAGCGGGAGGGCTGGCGGGGAGCTGTTTTTT
TRBV28	.	.	TRBJ2-3	CASSPTLSGTQYF	TGTGCCAGCAGTCCCACCCTCTCGGGTACGCAGTATTTT
TRBV18	TRBD1	.	TRBJ1-1	CASSPRPTGGAETNTEAFF	TGTGCCAGCTCACCTCGACCGACAGGGGGCGCGGAAACGAACACTGAAGCTTTCTTT
TRBV7-8	TRBD2	few	TRBJ2-7	CASTLRTSGTLYEQYF	TGTGCCAGCACCCTCCGGACTAGCGGGACCTTGTACGAGCAGTACTTC
TRBV28	.	.	TRBJ2-2	CASSLWSLTGELFF	TGTGCCAGCAGTTTATGGTCTCTGACCGGGGAGCTGTTTTTT
TRBV2	.	.	TRBJ1-2	CASSERELGSNYGYTF	TGTGCCAGCAGTGAGAGGGAGTTAGGCTCTAACTATGGCTACACCTTC
TRBV5-6	TRBD1	.	TRBJ1-1	CASSFRGRMNTEAFF	TGTGCCAGCAGCTTTAGGGGGCGTATGAACACTGAAGCTTTCTTT
TRBV28	.	.	TRBJ1-5	CASRTSDSNQPQHF	TGTGCCAGCAGAACATCCGATAGCAATCAGCCCCAGCATTTT
TRBV7-8	.	few	TRBJ2-3	CASSLRSADISDTQYF	TGTGCCAGCAGCCTCAGGTCCGCGGACATTTCAGATACGCAGTATTTT
TRBV5-1	TRBD2	.	TRBJ2-7	CASSPTAIAGGGGEQYF	TGCGCCAGCAGCCCGACGGCGATAGCGGGAGGGGGAGGCGAGCAGTACTTC
TRBV11-3	.	once	TRBJ1-6	CASSILVSSYNSPLHF	TGTGCCAGCAGTATTTTAGTTAGCTCCTATAATTCACCCCTCCACTTT
TRBV29-1	.	.	TRBJ2-5	CSVFAGGGLLGETQYF	TGCAGCGTTTTCGCGGGCGGGGGCTTGCTGGGGGAGACCCAGTACTTC
TRBV28	.	few	TRBJ2-1	CASSFQGSYNEQFF	TGTGCCAGCAGTTTTCAGGGGTCCTACAATGAGCAGTTCTTC
TRBV5-1	TRBD1	.	TRBJ2-1	CASSALAGTGLGSGNEQFF	TGCGCCAGCAGCGCCTTAGCCGGGACAGGGTTGGGGTCGGGCAATGAGCAGTTCTTC
TRBV7-8	.	.	TRBJ1-2	CASSLQGINYGYTF	TGTGCCAGCAGCTTACAGGGGATCAACTATGGCTACACCTTC
TRBV7-9	.	.	TRBJ1-5	CAISTGVNQPQHF	TGTGCCATCTCGACCGGAGTGAATCAGCCCCAGCATTTT
TRBV9	.	.	TRBJ2-3	CASTVDRGDTQYF	TGTGCCAGCACCGTGGATCGGGGGGATACGCAGTATTTT
TRBV7-9	.	.	TRBJ2-5	CASSLGFSEQETQYF	TGTGCCAGCAGCTTAGGTTTTAGTGAGCAAGAGACCCAGTACTTC